This record covers a single T cell receptor (beta chain). Its cognate antigen is unknown. The data derive from a study of cytomegalovirus exposure and HLA in healthy donors. Germline V gene lookup returns CDR1 LNHDA and CDR2 SQIVND (reference sequence). The CDR3 is 13 amino acids. V was clipped by 9 bases and J by 3 bases, with 14 bases between them. With 60 Vbeta and 13 Jbeta primers, the PCR was carried out. TCRdb keeps only in-frame clones here, not all; method: immunoSEQ multiplex PCR. The sample has 55,000 to 70,000 clones; roughly 71% are singletons. Study-wide results and limits: Among the most significant clusters, several appeared linked to common viral pathogens in a later analysis.

The clonotype was recovered from a woman aged 60 to 75 in good health and CMV-seropositive. Material: PBMCs. The V and J genes are TRBV19 and TRBJ1-2, with unresolved D. Here the CDR3 DNA reads TGTGCCAGCGGTGGGTTCCAGGACTATGGCTACACCTTC. As protein: CASGGFQDYGYTF.